This TCR beta chain was recorded in a study of radiotherapy plus CTLA-4 blockade in lung cancer. General study results and limits: In blood, after radiotherapy plus ipilimumab, tumor-derived TCR clones expanded.

The CDR3 loop spans 13 amino acids. Germline CDR1 reads SNHLY; CDR2 reads FYNNEI. This clone has a single count. The target antigen is unknown. Its ends do not fully match the called genes, so a read error is possible. Profiling relied on immunoSEQ multiplex PCR, and the TCRdb table lists in-frame clones only, not all of them. The sample has around 120,000 clones, 65% to 85% seen once; the top ten hold around 4.8%. The sample was peripheral blood, taken from a patient treated with radiotherapy plus ipilimumab. The gene calls are TRBV2 and TRBJ1-1; TRBD1 aligns across 8 bases. The TCR comes from a human donor with non-small cell lung cancer who had a partial response to radiotherapy plus ipilimumab. CDR3 residues: CASREGRQGTAFF. For the CDR3, the DNA is TGTGCCAGCAGAGAAGGCCGACAGGGGACAGCTTTCTTT.